Below are 14 T cell receptor beta chains sequenced from a single sample in a study of blood T cell repertoires in COVID-19 (dated by TCRdb to 2018 to 2020). The library was produced with the immunoSEQ multiplex PCR assay. Drawn from immuneACCESS, this table holds only the in-frame rearrangements with V and J called that TCRdb kept. Clones are partly lost; checked studies trace under half to an unresolved V gene and leave the rest unexplained. This sample lists 300,000 to 400,000 clones; about 88% were detected once. Of the sample, around 7.4% falls within the top ten clones. Specimen: peripheral blood. All receptors derive from a woman in her sixties with COVID-19, enrolled during active disease.

This clone was recorded many times. The chain carries TRBV5-4 and TRBJ2-7; 10 positions agree with TRBD2. Germline V gives CDR1 SGHNT, CDR2 YYREEE (reference sequence). The CDR3 loop spans 14 amino acids. Trimming cost V 4 bases and J 6 bases; bases outside gene matches: 7. The CDR3 DNA is TGTGCCAGCAGCGGCCGGGGACTAGCGCGCGAGCAGTACTTC. Its translation is CASSGRGLAREQYF.

The CDR3: CASSVFSAGANVLTF. The CDR3 region has the DNA TGTGCCAGCAGCGTATTTTCAGCTGGGGCCAACGTCCTGACTTTC. This chain connects TRBV9 to TRBJ2-6; the D is unclear. Trimming took off 1 base at V and 2 bases at J, with 7 bases between the two ends. The germline CDR1 and CDR2 sequences are SGDLS and YYNGEE. This CDR3 comprises 15 residues. Complete variable domain (other parts from reference TRBV9 and TRBJ2-6): DSGVTQTPKHLITATGQRVTLRCSPRSGDLSVYWYQQSLDQGLQFLIQYYNGEERAKGNILERFSAQQFPDLHSELNLSSLELGDSALYFCASSVFSAGANVLTFGAGSRLTVL.

Concerning this clone: This same CDR3 is encoded by further DNA sequences in the sample. The gene calls are TRBV12-3 or TRBV12-4 and TRBJ2-7; D call uncertain. The CDR3 loop spans 12 amino acids. V was pared by 4 bases and J by 0 bases, with 4 bases between. This CDR3 reads CASSSDSYEQYF. The CDR3, as DNA: TGTGCCAGCAGTTCAGACTCCTACGAGCAGTACTTC.

The rearrangement uses TRBV2 and TRBJ1-5, with D perhaps matching TRBD1 (6 bases). Trimming removed 6 bases from V and 4 bases from J, with 16 bases in between. The CDR3 covers 15 residues. Looked up from germline, CDR1 is SNHLY and CDR2 is FYNNEI. CDR3 DNA sequence: TGTGCCAGCAGCCGGGACACCGGGGAAAATCAGCCCCAGCATTTT. It is translated as CASSRDTGENQPQHF.

This clone was counted a single time. The V call is TRBV29-1, the J call TRBJ2-1, with D maybe TRBD1 (5 bases). Germline CDR1 is SQVTM and CDR2 is ANQGSEA. This CDR3 has 11 residues. V gave up 6 bases and J gave up 9 bases, with 12 bases separating them. The CDR3 DNA follows: TGCAGCGTATACAGGATGAGTGAGCAGTTCTTC. Translated: CSVYRMSEQFF.

The chain is built from TRBV12-5 and TRBJ2-1, with TRBD2 matching over 10 bases. The germline gives CDR1 LGHNT, CDR2 FRNRAP. The J segment lost 6 bases and the V segment lost 5 bases, leaving 4 bases of the junction unmatched. The CDR3 has 14 amino acids. As DNA, the CDR3 is TGTGCTAGTGGTCCTAGCGGGGGTTCCAATGAGCAGTTCTTC. Translation: CASGPSGGSNEQFF.

V gene TRBV5-1 combines with J gene TRBJ2-2; tentative D call: TRBD1 (5 bases). The CDR3 runs 17 residues. Germline CDR1 is SGHRS and CDR2 is YFSETQ. The V and J ends lost 0 bases and 1 base respectively, with 13 bases between them. The CDR3 nucleotides are TGCGCCAGCAGCTTGGGGCCTCAAAGGGGGAACACCGGGGAGCTGTTTTTT. This translates into CASSLGPQRGNTGELFF.

The chain carries TRBV5-6 and TRBJ1-5; the match to TRBD1 covers 7 bases. The trim removed 2 bases at V and 2 bases at J, leaving 7 bases unmatched. Germline V gives CDR1 SGHDT, CDR2 YYEEEE. The CDR3 has 16 residues. The CDR3 loop is CASSFRLGQGNQPQHF. CDR3 bases: TGTGCCAGCAGCTTTCGGTTAGGACAGGGCAATCAGCCCCAGCATTTT.

This chain links TRBV13 with TRBJ2-1, with 9 nucleotides matching TRBD1. This CDR3 has 15 amino acids. The germline V gene has CDR1 PRHDT and CDR2 FYEKMQ (reference sequence). Unmatched junction bases numbered 11, after V lost 6 bases and J lost 8 bases. The CDR3 loop reads CASSYPGQGYDEQFF. CDR3 bases: TGTGCCAGCAGTTACCCGGGACAGGGTTACGATGAGCAGTTCTTC.

The J gene is TRBJ2-3, the V gene TRBV4-1, with 9 bases matching TRBD1. The trim removed 5 bases at V and 3 bases at J, leaving 6 bases unmatched. The germline V gene has CDR1 MGHRA and CDR2 YSYEKL. The CDR3 is 15 residues long. CDR3 DNA sequence: TGCGCCAGCAGCTCCGGACAGGGGATGACAGATACGCAGTATTTT. Translating gives CASSSGQGMTDTQYF.

The V and J genes are TRBV19 and TRBJ1-1; TRBD1 is a possible D gene (6 bases). The CDR3 sequence is 15 residues long. Trimming removed 7 bases at V and 0 bases at J, with 15 bases between. Germline-derived CDR1 and CDR2 are LNHDA and SQIVND (reference sequence). The CDR3 protein is CASIPRGIMNTEAFF. The CDR3 bases are TGTGCCAGTATCCCGAGGGGGATTATGAACACTGAAGCTTTCTTT.

The chain couples TRBV6-5 to TRBJ2-2; 8 bases map to TRBD1. V dropped 6 bases and J dropped 8; count of bases not matched to a gene: 8. The CDR3 has 14 residues. Looked up from germline, CDR1 is MNHEY and CDR2 is SVGAGI. Here the CDR3 DNA reads TGTGCCAGCAGAACTCAGGGGGCTGGGGGGGAGCTGTTTTTT. As protein: CASRTQGAGGELFF.

The chain couples TRBV2 to TRBJ2-5, with 12 bases fitting TRBD2. Trimming at V came to 3 bases and at J to 0 bases, leaving 8 bases not matched to a gene. CDR3 size: 18 residues. Looked up from germline, CDR1 is SNHLY and CDR2 is FYNNEI. The CDR3 DNA reads as TGTGCCAGCAGTGATAGGGGACTAGCGGGCGCCCACCAAGAGACCCAGTACTTC. Its protein is CASSDRGLAGAHQETQYF. Drawing the rest from reference TRBV2 and TRBJ2-5, the complete variable domain is EPEVTQTPSHQVTQMGQEVILRCVPISNHLYFYWYRQILGQKVEFLVSFYNNEISEKSEIFDDQFSVERPDGSNFTLKIRSTKLEDSAMYFCASSDRGLAGAHQETQYFGPGTRLLVL.

The J gene is TRBJ2-7, the V gene TRBV5-1, with TRBD2 matching 9 bases. The CDR3 is 15 residues long. Germline V lookup: CDR1 SGHRS, CDR2 YFSETQ. The ends lost 2 bases at V and 3 bases at J; junction bases unmatched: 6. For the CDR3, the DNA is TGCGCCAGCAGCTTTCAGCGGGGGGCCGTCTACGAGCAGTACTTC. The encoded protein is CASSFQRGAVYEQYF.